This is a list of T cell receptor beta chains from one sample in a study of glioma-infiltrating T cells after dendritic cell vaccination. TCRdb's table, derived via immunoSEQ multiplex PCR, lists solely in-frame clones and lacks some. The sample consists of fewer than 90,000 clones, 75% to 90% of them appearing once. The sample here was blood, taken after dendritic cell vaccination. The receptor set was obtained from a human donor with glioblastoma. Both conserved end residues are part of each CDR3.

>TRBV7-3|TRBJ1-2
CASSAGQGYGYTF
>TRBV19|TRBJ1-3
CASSGQDSAGNTIYF
>TRBV9|TRBJ1-1
CASSLTGNTEAFF
>TRBV14|TRBJ1-1
CASSQLQMNTEAFF
>TRBV5-6|TRBJ1-3
CASSLSRDRGSPSGNTIYF
>TRBV2|TRBJ2-7
CASTPLPSDEQYF
>TRBV30|TRBJ2-2
CAWRPGYTGTGELFF
>TRBV7-2|TRBJ2-7
CASSLNRGDYEQYF
>TRBV2|TRBJ2-2
CASSKTGGESGELFF
>TRBV18|TRBJ1-1
CASSPSTARNTEAFF
>TRBV27|TRBJ2-7
CASSSGFYEQYF
>TRBV6-1|TRBJ1-1
CASSRALREEAFF
>TRBV29-1|TRBJ1-2
CSVVDWPGQGGNYGYTF
>TRBV5-1|TRBJ2-7
CASSLGGRDDEQYF
>TRBV6-5|TRBJ1-1
CASSTPTGNTEAFF
>TRBV19|TRBJ2-5
CASSIQGQETQYF
>TRBV6-5|TRBJ1-3
CASSVAGKGNTIYF
>TRBV7-2|TRBJ1-4
CASSSHRSSEKLFF
>TRBV7-2|TRBJ1-1
CASSSGGGRRAEAFF
>TRBV2|TRBJ2-5
CASRGGGGYETQYF
>TRBV5-1|TRBJ1-1
CASSLAEGVAGGRGTEAFF
>TRBV2|TRBJ1-2
CASSRQGGYGYTF